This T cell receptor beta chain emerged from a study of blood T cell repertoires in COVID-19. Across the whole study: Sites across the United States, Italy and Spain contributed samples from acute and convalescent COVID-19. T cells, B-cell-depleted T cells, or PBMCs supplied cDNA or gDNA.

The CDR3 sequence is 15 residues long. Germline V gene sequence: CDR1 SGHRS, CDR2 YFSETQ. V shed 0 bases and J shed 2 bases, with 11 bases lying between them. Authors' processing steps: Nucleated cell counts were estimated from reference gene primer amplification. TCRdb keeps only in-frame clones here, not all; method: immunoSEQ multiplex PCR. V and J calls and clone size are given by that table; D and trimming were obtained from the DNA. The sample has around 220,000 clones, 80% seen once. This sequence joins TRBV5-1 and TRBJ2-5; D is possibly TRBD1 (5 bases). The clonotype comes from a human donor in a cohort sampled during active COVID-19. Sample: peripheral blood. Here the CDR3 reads CASSLVSRDQETQYF. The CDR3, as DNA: TGCGCCAGCAGCTTGGTTTCCAGGGATCAAGAGACCCAGTACTTC.